These 13 T cell receptor beta chains originate from one sample sequenced in a study of blood T cell repertoires in COVID-19. TCRdb keeps only in-frame clones here, not all; method: immunoSEQ multiplex PCR. The sample has 26,000 or so clones; around 90% are singletons. The sequencing input was peripheral blood. These receptors were collected from a man aged 60 to 75 with active COVID-19.

The chain links TRBV28 to TRBJ1-1; D unclear. Germline CDR1 is MDHEN and CDR2 is SYDVKM. The CDR3 sequence is 13 residues long. V was cut by 3 bases and J by 2 bases, with 7 bases left in between. The CDR3 reads CASSFPGNTEAFF. CDR3 nucleotide sequence: TGTGCCAGCAGTTTCCCAGGTAACACTGAAGCTTTCTTT.

This clone was counted a few times. The rearrangement links TRBV5-1 to TRBJ2-7, with 11 bases matching TRBD1. CDR1 and CDR2 from the germline V gene are SGHRS and YFSETQ. This CDR3 contains 15 residues. Trimming at V came to 4 bases and at J to 2 bases, leaving 5 bases not matched to a gene. CDR3 in DNA: TGCGCCAGCAGCGGGGGACAGGGGGTCACCTACGAGCAGTACTTC. Amino acids: CASSGGQGVTYEQYF.

This chain uses TRBV6-1 with TRBJ2-2, with 8 nucleotides matching TRBD1. CDR1 and CDR2 from the germline V gene are MNHNS and SASEGT. V dropped 3 bases and J dropped 5; count of bases not matched to a gene: 8. This CDR3 comprises 16 residues. The CDR3 loop is CASSDRPGGATGELFF. The CDR3 DNA reads as TGTGCCAGCAGTGATCGCCCAGGGGGCGCGACCGGGGAGCTGTTTTTT.

V usage is TRBV30 and J usage is TRBJ2-2, with D possibly matching TRBD2 (5 bases). CDR3 length equals 15 residues. Trimming took off 2 bases at V and 4 bases at J, with 14 bases between the two ends. Germline-derived CDR1 and CDR2 are GTSNPN and SVGIG (reference sequence). CDR3 nucleotide sequence: TGTGCCTGGAGTCGTGACGGACTGCGCACCGGGGAGCTGTTTTTT. Amino acids: CAWSRDGLRTGELFF.

V and J are TRBV5-5 and TRBJ1-4; the match to TRBD1 covers 7 bases. The CDR3 spans 17 residues. The V gene end was trimmed by 3 bases and the J gene end by 7 bases; junction bases not matched to a gene: 15. The germline V gene has CDR1 SGHKS and CDR2 YYEKEE (reference sequence). CDR3 coding DNA: TGTGCCAGCAGCTGGGGGATCGTCGTAGGGGGCAGTGAAAAACTGTTTTTT. Translating gives CASSWGIVVGGSEKLFF.

This clone was observed a handful of times. The genes are TRBV6-4 and TRBJ1-5, with no clear D. Germline V gene data show CDR1 as MRHNA and CDR2 as SNTAGT. V lost 2 bases and J lost 3, with 5 bases in between. CDR3 length: 13 residues. CDR3 coding DNA: TGTGCCAGCAGTGACAGCCCCAATCAGCCCCAGCATTTT. Protein product: CASSDSPNQPQHF.

The chain links TRBV3-1 (or the pseudogene TRBV3-2) to TRBJ2-1; 12 positions match TRBD2. Germline lookup yields CDR1 LGHDT and CDR2 YNNKEL (reference sequence). The CDR3 has 16 amino acids. Trimming removed 4 bases from V and 8 bases from J; junction bases left unmatched: 9. CDR3 sequence: CASSRNLAGGRDEQFF. The DNA for the CDR3 is TGTGCCAGCAGCCGAAACCTAGCGGGGGGGCGGGATGAGCAGTTCTTC.

In its sample, this clone was seen once. V usage is TRBV12-5 and J usage is TRBJ2-2; TRBD1 matches 12 bases. The CDR3 is 16 amino acids. The germline gives CDR1 LGHNT, CDR2 FRNRAP. J lost 6 bases, V lost 5 bases, and 7 bases had no gene match. The CDR3 sequence is CASGTAGTGGSGELFF. CDR3 coding DNA: TGTGCTAGTGGTACCGCCGGGACAGGGGGCTCCGGGGAGCTGTTTTTT.

This chain links TRBV9 with TRBJ2-2, with D tentatively TRBD1 (5 bases). Germline lookup yields CDR1 SGDLS and CDR2 YYNGEE. Trimming took off 2 bases at V and 6 bases at J, with 14 bases between the two ends. The CDR3 loop spans 15 amino acids. CDR3 nucleotide sequence: TGTGCCAGCAGCGTTCAGGGTAGTTCGTCCGGGGAGCTGTTTTTT. This codes for CASSVQGSSSGELFF.

The CDR3 sequence is CASSLRSRGDTDTQYF. The CDR3 nucleotides are TGTGCCAGCAGCTTAAGGTCGCGGGGTGACACAGATACGCAGTATTTT. V usage is TRBV7-8 and J usage is TRBJ2-3; the D gene is possibly TRBD2 (6 bases). CDR3 size: 16 residues. The ends were cut back, 2 bases at V and 2 bases at J, with 14 bases in the middle. The V gene's germline CDR1 is SGHVS and CDR2 FQNEAQ.

This clone was detected once. This rearrangement joins TRBV19 to TRBJ2-2, with 8 bases identical to TRBD2. From germline, CDR1 is LNHDA and CDR2 SQIVND (reference sequence). The V segment lost 6 bases and the J segment 7 bases; nucleotides outside the gene matches: 10. The CDR3 covers 15 residues. The DNA for the CDR3 is TGTGCCAGTAGCCCCCCGACTAGCGCGGGCGGGGAGCTGTTTTTT. This sequence encodes CASSPPTSAGGELFF.

The chain couples TRBV9 to TRBJ1-1, with D unresolved. V dropped 0 bases and J dropped 0 bases, with 12 bases sitting between them. This CDR3 spans 16 amino acids. Germline-derived CDR1 and CDR2 are SGDLS and YYNGEE. In DNA form, the CDR3 reads TGTGCCAGCAGCGTAGGGAGTTCGGTCCTGAACACTGAAGCTTTCTTT. This translates into CASSVGSSVLNTEAFF.

The V gene is TRBV14, the J gene TRBJ1-1, with 7 bases aligning to TRBD1. CDR1 SGHDN and CDR2 FVKESK come from the germline V gene. The CDR3 consists of 13 residues. The V and J ends lost 5 bases and 2 bases, in that order; junction bases with no gene match: 2. As DNA, the CDR3 is TGTGCCAGCAGCTGGGACAGAAACACTGAAGCTTTCTTT. Its protein product is CASSWDRNTEAFF.